This T cell receptor (beta chain) is drawn from a study of blood T cell repertoires in COVID-19. As for the study in general: The United States, Italy and Spain provided the acute and convalescent COVID-19 samples.

V lost 2 bases and J lost 6; bases outside the gene matches: 12. Germline assignment: CDR1 GTSNPN and CDR2 SVGIG (reference sequence). CDR3 length: 15 residues. Generated by immunoSEQ multiplex PCR, the TCRdb table keeps only in-frame clones and is missing some. This sample has roughly 80,000 clones, with about 87% found just once. The J gene is TRBJ1-2, the V gene TRBV30; 7 nucleotides match TRBD1. This receptor was obtained from a human donor in a cohort sampled during active COVID-19. The sequencing input was peripheral blood. The CDR3: CAWSLTGFIADGYTF. CDR3 DNA: TGTGCCTGGAGTCTGACAGGGTTCATAGCGGATGGCTACACCTTC.